The T cell receptor (beta chain) described here comes from a study of T-cell reconstitution after alpha-beta-depleted transplantation in children. Germline CDR1 and CDR2: DFQATT and SNEGSKA (reference sequence). The ends were cut back, 3 bases at V and 8 bases at J, with 8 bases in the middle. The CDR3 is 11 residues long. This clonotype was counted ten times or more. Its target is not known. Study-wide results and limits: Reported findings indicate that, about two months after transplant, alpha-beta T cells came from several hundred expanded clones, which were derived from non-depleted graft cells.

Researchers prepared the TCRbeta library using unique molecular identifiers, the study reports. TCRdb redid the calling of the PCR reads with MiXCR, one entry per CDR3 protein. Among around 700,000 distinct CDR3 sequences listed, around 13% were seen once. The rearrangement links TRBV20-1 to TRBJ2-1; D not resolved. The sample consisted of PBMCs, taken before TCRalphabeta/CD19-depleted stem cell transplant. The receptor was isolated from a girl aged 2 to 9 with congenital amegakaryocytic thrombocytopenia, due to receive a stem cell transplant. The CDR3 DNA follows: TGCAGTGCTAGCCCCGATCATGAGCAGTTCTTC. Protein: CSASPDHEQFF.